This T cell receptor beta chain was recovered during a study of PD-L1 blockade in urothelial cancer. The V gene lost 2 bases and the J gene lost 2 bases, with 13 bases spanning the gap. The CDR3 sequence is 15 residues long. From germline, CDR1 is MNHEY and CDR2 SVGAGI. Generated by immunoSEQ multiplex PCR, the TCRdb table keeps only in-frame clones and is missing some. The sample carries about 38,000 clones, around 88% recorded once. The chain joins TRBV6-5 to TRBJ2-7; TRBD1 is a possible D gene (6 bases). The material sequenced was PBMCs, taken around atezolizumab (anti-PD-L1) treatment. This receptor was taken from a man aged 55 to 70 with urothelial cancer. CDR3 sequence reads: CASSYHGQNTYEQYF. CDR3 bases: TGTGCCAGCAGTTACCACGGACAGAACACCTACGAGCAGTACTTC.